These 18 T cell receptor beta chains were sequenced from one sample in a study of response to subunit inactivated influenza vaccine. TCRdb independently ran MiXCR on the RT-PCR reads; one entry per CDR3 protein. In the table there are more than 150,000 distinct CDR3 sequences, approximately 9.2% of which are singletons. Material: non-naive T cells sorted from PBMCs, obtained on the day of vaccination. These receptors were obtained from a man aged 45-60 years who received an inactivated influenza vaccine.

This clonotype appeared a few times. This chain uses TRBV6-4 with TRBJ2-1; D call uncertain. Germline-derived CDR1 and CDR2 are MRHNA and SNTAGT. The CDR3 extends over 16 amino acids. V was trimmed by 6 bases and J by 0 bases, leaving 15 bases between them. CDR3 sequence reads: CASSTALTSSYNEQFF. In nucleotides, the CDR3 is TGTGCCAGCAGCACCGCTTTGACCAGCTCCTACAATGAGCAGTTCTTC.

This chain connects TRBV19 to TRBJ1-5; a possible D gene is TRBD1 (5 bases). The germline V gene has CDR1 LNHDA and CDR2 SQIVND (reference sequence). The ends were cut back, 3 bases at V and 9 bases at J, with 12 bases in the middle. The CDR3 is made up of 13 amino acids. The CDR3 region is CASSMLDGGPQHF. CDR3 in DNA: TGTGCCAGTAGTATGCTGGACGGGGGGCCCCAGCATTTT.

This clonotype was counted between two and nine times. J is TRBJ1-2 and V is TRBV12-3 or TRBV12-4; a weak D match, TRBD1 (5 bases). The CDR3 sequence is 13 residues long. The germline V and J ends were trimmed by 4 bases and 6 bases, with 12 bases remaining between them. In DNA, the CDR3 is TGTGCCAGCAGTTACCGGGGAGGGGATGGCTACACCTTC. Protein product: CASSYRGGDGYTF.

The chain uses TRBV12-3 or TRBV12-4 and TRBJ2-2, with 7 bases identical to TRBD1. This CDR3 spans 16 amino acids. After removal of 6 bases from V and 4 bases from J, the junction contained 11 bases not matched to a gene. This CDR3 is CASSPRPTGVTGELFF. The CDR3 bases are TGTGCCAGCAGCCCTCGCCCTACAGGGGTCACCGGGGAGCTGTTTTTT.

In this sample, this clonotype turned up many times. This chain links TRBV18 with TRBJ1-1, with no clear D. Germline CDR1 is KGHSH and CDR2 is LQKENI. Between the trimmed V and J ends, which lost 6 bases and 8 bases, there was a span of 13 bases. The CDR3 is 12 amino acids. The CDR3 nucleotides are TGTGCCAGCTCCTCACCGGACCGAGAAGCTTTCTTT. The encoded protein is CASSSPDREAFF. The full variable domain, completed using reference TRBV18 and TRBJ1-1, is NAGVMQNPRHLVRRRGQEARLRCSPMKGHSHVYWYRQLPEEGLKFMVYLQKENIIDESGMPKERFSAEFPKEGPSILRIQQVVRGDSAAYFCASSSPDREAFFGQGTRLTVV.

The V and J genes are TRBV12-3 or TRBV12-4 and TRBJ2-2, with 9 positions matching TRBD2. The CDR3 totals 16 residues. Trimming removed 7 bases from V and 2 bases from J; junction bases left unmatched: 8. CDR3 DNA sequence: TGTGCCAGCAACACTTTAGCGGGGGCCAACACCGGGGAGCTGTTTTTT. Amino acids: CASNTLAGANTGELFF.

In its sample, this clonotype was seen once. The genes are TRBV29-1 and TRBJ2-5; tentatively, D is TRBD1 (6 bases). This CDR3 has 15 residues. V was pared by 4 bases and J by 5 bases, with 20 bases between. Germline CDR1 reads SQVTM; CDR2 reads ANQGSEA. CDR3 in DNA: TGCAGCGTTGTATATCAGGGCAGGGGTATGGAGACCCAGTACTTC. Its protein is CSVVYQGRGMETQYF.

This chain uses TRBV6-2 or TRBV6-3 with TRBJ1-2; D is perhaps TRBD1 (5 bases). Trimming cost V 5 bases and J 4 bases, with 17 bases left between them. The CDR3 is 15 amino acids. Germline assignment: CDR1 MNHEY and CDR2 SVGEGT. The CDR3 here is CASSRIKDGTYGYTF. DNA of the CDR3: TGTGCCAGCAGTCGAATCAAAGATGGGACCTATGGCTACACCTTC.

There are many counts of this clonotype. This rearrangement joins TRBV10-3 to TRBJ2-2; 8 bases are shared with TRBD2. Trimming took 5 bases from V and 6 from J; bases not matched to a gene: 14. Germline V gives CDR1 ENHRY, CDR2 SYGVKD. The CDR3 length is 17 residues. CDR3 sequence: CAISIGKRERLAGELFF. The CDR3 region has the DNA TGTGCCATCAGTATAGGGAAGCGGGAGAGGCTGGCCGGGGAGCTGTTTTTT.

V usage is TRBV2 and J usage is TRBJ1-1; D might be TRBD1 (5 bases). From germline, CDR1 is SNHLY and CDR2 FYNNEI. CDR3 length: 14 amino acids. V shed 9 bases and J shed 1 base, with 15 bases lying between them. The CDR3 region is CARGSGIGNTEAFF. The CDR3, as DNA: TGTGCCAGAGGATCAGGGATAGGGAACACTGAAGCTTTCTTT.

The CDR3 protein is CASSRFYRDNEQFF. CDR3 sequence (DNA): TGTGCCAGCAGCCGTTTTTACAGAGACAATGAGCAGTTCTTC. The chain recombines TRBV5-5 with TRBJ2-1; unclear D gene. Germline loops: CDR1 SGHKS, CDR2 YYEKEE (reference sequence). The CDR3 totals 14 residues. V gave up 4 bases and J gave up 5 bases, with 13 bases separating them.

This clonotype was seen a few times. J is TRBJ2-7 and V is TRBV6-1; 7 bases map to TRBD1. The germline gives CDR1 MNHNS, CDR2 SASEGT. V lost 6 bases and J lost 3; bases outside the gene matches: 8. CDR3 length: 14 residues. The CDR3, as DNA: TGTGCCAGCAGCAGACAGGGAAAAGGCTACGAGCAGTACTTC. Protein product: CASSRQGKGYEQYF.

This chain uses TRBV11-2 with TRBJ1-5; D not resolved. The V gene's germline CDR1 is SGHAT and CDR2 FQNNGV. V gave up 3 bases and J gave up 7 bases, with 16 bases separating them. The length of the CDR3 is 15 residues. The CDR3 loop reads CASSLTSGRGQPQHF. CDR3 nucleotides: TGTGCCAGCAGCTTGACCTCCGGGCGTGGGCAGCCCCAGCATTTT.

The J gene is TRBJ2-7, the V gene TRBV21-1; TRBD2, the table's D call, lacks a check against the DNA. TRBV21-1 is a pseudogene segment. This CDR3 has 16 amino acids. As DNA, the CDR3 is TGTGCCAGCAGCATTTTAGTGGGACCCAATACCTACGAGCAGTACTTC. Protein product: CASSILVGPNTYEQYF.

Concerning this clonotype: A much larger clonotype is one base distant, so this may be a read error. The J gene is TRBJ1-1, the V gene TRBV29-1, with no clear D. Germline V gene data show CDR1 as SQVTM and CDR2 as ANQGSEA. Trimming cost V 4 bases and J 0 bases, with 9 bases left between them. The CDR3 is made up of 13 amino acids. The CDR3 nucleotides read TGCAGCGTTGTAAGGTACATGAACACTGAAGCTTTCTTT. Translating it yields CSVVRYMNTEAFF. The full variable domain, rest sourced from reference TRBV29-1 and TRBJ1-1, is SAVISQKPSRDICQRGTSLTIQCQVDSQVTMMFWYRQQPGQSLTLIATANQGSEATYESGFVIDKFPISRPNLTFSTLTVSNMSPEDSSIYLCSVVRYMNTEAFFGQGTRLTVV.

This clonotype has only a few counts. This chain connects TRBV6-2 or TRBV6-3 to TRBJ2-7; maybe TRBD2 (5 bases). The CDR3 runs 13 residues. Trimming pared 7 bases from V and 0 bases from J, leaving 10 bases between. Germline CDR1 reads MNHEY; CDR2 reads SVGEGT. The CDR3 is CASTGLNSYEQYF. The DNA of the CDR3 is TGTGCCAGCACCGGACTGAACTCCTACGAGCAGTACTTC.

This clonotype was observed many times. V and J are TRBV20-1 and TRBJ1-1; D is ambiguous. V shed 0 bases and J shed 5 bases, with 13 bases lying between them. Germline values: CDR1 DFQATT, CDR2 SNEGSKA (reference sequence). The CDR3 loop spans 14 amino acids. CDR3 in amino acids: CSARDRRVTTEAFF. The CDR3 nucleotides read TGCAGTGCTAGAGATCGGCGGGTCACTACTGAAGCTTTCTTT.

This clonotype was counted at least ten times. This rearrangement joins TRBV7-8 to TRBJ2-7; D gene unclear. The CDR3 sequence is 14 residues long. Trimming shortened V by 3 bases and J by 3 bases, and 12 bases separated the two germline ends. The V gene's germline CDR1 is SGHVS and CDR2 FQNEAQ. CDR3 coding DNA: TGTGCCAGCAGCTTGTCAAAGGGTGGCTACGAGCAGTACTTC. Translated, it gives CASSLSKGGYEQYF.